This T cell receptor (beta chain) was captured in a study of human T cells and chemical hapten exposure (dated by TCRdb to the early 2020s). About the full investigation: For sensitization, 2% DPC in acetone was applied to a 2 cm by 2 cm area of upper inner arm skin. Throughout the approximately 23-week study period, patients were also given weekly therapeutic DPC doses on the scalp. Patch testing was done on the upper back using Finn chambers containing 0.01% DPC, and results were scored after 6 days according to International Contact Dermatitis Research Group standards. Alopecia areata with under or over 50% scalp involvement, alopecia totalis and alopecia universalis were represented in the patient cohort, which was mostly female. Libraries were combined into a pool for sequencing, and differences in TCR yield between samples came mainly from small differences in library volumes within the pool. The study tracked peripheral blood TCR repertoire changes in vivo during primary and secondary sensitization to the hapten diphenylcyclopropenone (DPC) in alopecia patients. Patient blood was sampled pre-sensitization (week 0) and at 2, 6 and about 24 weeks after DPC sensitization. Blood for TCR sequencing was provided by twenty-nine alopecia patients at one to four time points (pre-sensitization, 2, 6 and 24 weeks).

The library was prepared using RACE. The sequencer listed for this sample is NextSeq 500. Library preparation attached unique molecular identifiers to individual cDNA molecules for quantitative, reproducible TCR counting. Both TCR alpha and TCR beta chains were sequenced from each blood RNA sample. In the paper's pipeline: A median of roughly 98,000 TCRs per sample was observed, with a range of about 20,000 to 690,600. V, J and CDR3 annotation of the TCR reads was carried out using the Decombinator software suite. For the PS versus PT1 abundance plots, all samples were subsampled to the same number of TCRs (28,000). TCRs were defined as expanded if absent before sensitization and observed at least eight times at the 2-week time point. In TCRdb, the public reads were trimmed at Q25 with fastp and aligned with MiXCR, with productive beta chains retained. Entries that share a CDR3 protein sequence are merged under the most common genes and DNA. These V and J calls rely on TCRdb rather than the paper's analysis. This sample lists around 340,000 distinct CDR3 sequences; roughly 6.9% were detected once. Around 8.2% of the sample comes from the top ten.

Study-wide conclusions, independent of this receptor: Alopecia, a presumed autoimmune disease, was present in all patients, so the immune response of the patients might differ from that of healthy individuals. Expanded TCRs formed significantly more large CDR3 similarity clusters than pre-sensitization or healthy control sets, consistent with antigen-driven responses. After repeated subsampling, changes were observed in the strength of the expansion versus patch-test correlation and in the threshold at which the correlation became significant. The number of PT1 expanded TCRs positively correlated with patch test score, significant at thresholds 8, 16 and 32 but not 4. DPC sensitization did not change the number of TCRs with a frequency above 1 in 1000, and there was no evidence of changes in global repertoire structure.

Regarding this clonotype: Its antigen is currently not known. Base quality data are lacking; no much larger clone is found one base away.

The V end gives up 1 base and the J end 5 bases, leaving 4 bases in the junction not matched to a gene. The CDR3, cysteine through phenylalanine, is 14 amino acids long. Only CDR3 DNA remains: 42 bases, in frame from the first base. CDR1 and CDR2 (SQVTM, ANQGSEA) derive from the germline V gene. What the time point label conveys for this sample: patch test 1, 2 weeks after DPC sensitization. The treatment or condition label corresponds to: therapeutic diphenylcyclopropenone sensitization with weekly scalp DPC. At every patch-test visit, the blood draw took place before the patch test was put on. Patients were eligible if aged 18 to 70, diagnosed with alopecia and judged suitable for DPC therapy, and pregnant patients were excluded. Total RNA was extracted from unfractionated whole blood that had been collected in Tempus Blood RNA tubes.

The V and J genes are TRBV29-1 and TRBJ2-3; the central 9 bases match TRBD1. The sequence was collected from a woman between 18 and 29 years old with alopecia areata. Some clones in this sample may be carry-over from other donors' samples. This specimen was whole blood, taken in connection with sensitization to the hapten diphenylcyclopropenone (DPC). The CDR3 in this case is CSVEVGQGRDTQYF. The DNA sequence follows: TGCAGCGTTGAAGTAGGACAGGGGAGAGATACGCAGTATTTT.